This TCR beta chain appears in the sequencing data of a study of OX40 agonist ivuxolimab in advanced cancers. Across the whole study: Patient treatment consisted of intravenous ivuxolimab administration every 2 weeks at 0.01 to 10 mg/kg.

Generated by immunoSEQ multiplex PCR, the TCRdb table keeps only in-frame clones and is missing some. The sample records approximately 94,000 clones, 80% to 85% being singletons. Germline V CDR1 and CDR2: KGHSH, LQKENI. Trimming removed 5 bases at V and 8 bases at J, with 12 bases between. The CDR3 contains 12 residues. Prior autoimmune disease or systemic immunosuppression barred patients. The material was CD4+ or CD8+ T cells sorted from blood, obtained in a trial of the OX40 agonist ivuxolimab. The genes are TRBV18 and TRBJ1-2, with D possibly TRBD1 on 6 matching bases. This TCR was sampled from an adult with an advanced solid tumor such as melanoma, head and neck, liver or kidney cancer. Here the CDR3 DNA reads TGTGCCAGCTCAACAAATAGGGGGGGCTACACCTTC. Translated, it gives CASSTNRGGYTF.